One T cell receptor (beta chain) is described in this entry. How the authors handled the data: From reference gene primer amplification, estimates of nucleated cell counts were derived. Data came from immunoSEQ multiplex PCR; TCRdb stores just in-frame clones and leaves some out. V and J calls plus clone size are reproduced from that table; the DNA served to infer D and trimming. The sample shows roughly 280,000 clones, around 88% of them seen only once. The data originate from a study of blood T cell repertoires in COVID-19. About the research overall: COVID-19 samples, acute and convalescent, were from the United States, Italy and Spain. T cells, B-cell-depleted T cells, or PBMCs provided the cDNA or gDNA that served as material.

The germline V gene has CDR1 SGHAT and CDR2 FQDESV (reference sequence). The CDR3 length is 15 residues. V shed 5 bases, J shed 3 bases, and the junction held 9 bases outside the gene matches. Input material: peripheral blood. The rearrangement uses TRBV11-1 and TRBJ2-7, with 8 bases identical to TRBD1. This sequence originates from a man aged 30-40 years with active or convalescent COVID-19. CDR3 amino acids: CASSTTGGPVYEQYF. For the CDR3, the DNA is TGTGCCAGCAGCACAACAGGGGGACCCGTCTACGAGCAGTACTTC.